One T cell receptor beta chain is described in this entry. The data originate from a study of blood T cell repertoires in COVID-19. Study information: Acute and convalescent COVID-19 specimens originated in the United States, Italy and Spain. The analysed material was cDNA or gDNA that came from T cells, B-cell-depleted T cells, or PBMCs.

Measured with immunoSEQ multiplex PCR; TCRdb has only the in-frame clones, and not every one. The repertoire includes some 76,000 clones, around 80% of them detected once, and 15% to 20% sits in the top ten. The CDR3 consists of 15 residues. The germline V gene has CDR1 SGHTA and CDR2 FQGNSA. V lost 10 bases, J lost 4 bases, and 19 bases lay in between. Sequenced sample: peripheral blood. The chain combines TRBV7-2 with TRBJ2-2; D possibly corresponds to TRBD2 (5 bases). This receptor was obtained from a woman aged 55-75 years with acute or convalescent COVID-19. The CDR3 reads CATQGGGVPTGELFF. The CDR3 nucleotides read TGTGCCACCCAAGGCGGAGGAGTACCCACCGGGGAGCTGTTTTTT.